This T cell receptor (beta chain) was captured in a study of blood T cell repertoires in COVID-19. Turning to the study itself: Specimens from acute and convalescent COVID-19 originated in the United States, Italy and Spain. Sources were T cells, B-cell-depleted T cells, or PBMCs; the material itself was cDNA or gDNA.

Repertoires were generated with immunoSEQ multiplex PCR, while TCRdb's copy carries only in-frame clones and drops some. The profile shows some 80,000 clones, 60% to 85% of them singletons. V was trimmed by 5 bases and J by 6 bases, leaving 11 bases between them. This CDR3 region has 13 residues. Germline CDR1 MNHEY, CDR2 SMNVEV (reference sequence). This clone has only one observation. The TCR comes from a human donor in a cohort sampled during active COVID-19. Sample: peripheral blood. The chain recombines TRBV27 with TRBJ1-5; D is possibly TRBD1 (5 bases). CDR3 nucleotides: TGTGCCAGCAGTCCGGGGGGTTCTCAGCCCCAGCATTTT. It codes for CASSPGGSQPQHF.